Below, 25 T cell receptor beta chains from the same sample are listed, as sequenced in a study of blood T cell repertoires in COVID-19. Measured with immunoSEQ multiplex PCR; TCRdb has only the in-frame clones, and not every one. The sample shows under 250,000 clones, 85% to 90% of them seen only once. The sequenced material came from peripheral blood. The receptors originated from a man aged 50-59 years with COVID-19, enrolled during active disease.

V and J are TRBV18 and TRBJ2-4, with 9 bases aligning to TRBD1. This CDR3 spans 19 amino acids. Germline V gives CDR1 KGHSH, CDR2 LQKENI. With V trimmed by 0 bases and J by 1 base, 10 bases remained unmatched. The CDR3 bases are TGTGCCAGCTCACCACCGATACCATCACAGGGGGCGGCCAAAAACATTCAGTACTTC. This sequence encodes CASSPPIPSQGAAKNIQYF.

The J gene is TRBJ2-7, the V gene TRBV27; 11 positions match TRBD2. Germline CDR1 reads MNHEY; CDR2 reads SMNVEV (reference sequence). This CDR3 contains 15 residues. V lost 5 bases and J lost 7; bases outside the gene matches: 10. The CDR3 is CASSQGLAVLREQYF. CDR3 coding DNA: TGTGCCAGCAGTCAGGGACTAGCGGTCCTGAGAGAGCAGTACTTC.

The rearrangement uses TRBV7-3 and TRBJ2-5; unclear D gene. The CDR3 sequence is 14 residues long. In germline, CDR1 is SGHTA, CDR2 FQGTGA. The germline V and J ends were trimmed by 2 bases and 1 base, with 8 bases remaining between them. The CDR3 protein is CASSLAAAQETQYF. CDR3 DNA: TGTGCCAGCAGCTTAGCGGCAGCCCAAGAGACCCAGTACTTC.

This chain connects TRBV19 to TRBJ1-4; 10 positions agree with TRBD1. Germline V gene lookup returns CDR1 LNHDA and CDR2 SQIVND (reference sequence). V lost 5 bases and J lost 3; bases outside the gene matches: 9. This CDR3 is 17 amino acids long. CDR3 nucleotides: TGTGCCAGTAGTCGACCGGGACAGGGGATTCCTAATGAAAAACTGTTTTTT. This encodes CASSRPGQGIPNEKLFF. The full variable domain, with the rest looked up from reference TRBV19 and TRBJ1-4, is DGGITQSPKYLFRKEGQNVTLSCEQNLNHDAMYWYRQDPGQGLRLIYYSQIVNDFQKGDIAEGYSVSREKKESFPLTVTSAQKNPTAFYLCASSRPGQGIPNEKLFFGSGTQLSVL.

The rearrangement uses TRBV5-8 and TRBJ1-2; D may be TRBD1 (5 bases). CDR3 size: 14 residues. Germline values: CDR1 SGHTS, CDR2 YDEGEE. Trimming stripped 4 bases from V and 3 bases from J, with 13 bases between. The CDR3, as DNA: TGTGCCAGCAGCCTACTCGACAGTGACTATGGCTACACCTTC. It yields the protein CASSLLDSDYGYTF.

The chain uses TRBV6-2 or TRBV6-3 and TRBJ2-5, with 8 positions matching TRBD2. The V gene end was trimmed by 6 bases and the J gene end by 4 bases; junction bases not matched to a gene: 10. Germline V gives CDR1 MNHEY, CDR2 SVGEGT. The CDR3 runs 15 residues. CDR3 DNA sequence: TGTGCCAGCAGCATAACAACCGCGGGGGGAGAGACCCAGTACTTC. Protein sequence: CASSITTAGGETQYF.

This rearrangement joins TRBV5-3 to TRBJ1-6; 9 positions agree with TRBD1. TRBV5-3 counts as an open reading frame of uncertain function. The length of the CDR3 is 15 residues. Trimming took 4 bases from V and 9 from J; bases not matched to a gene: 8. CDR3 in amino acids: CARSRCGQGCSPLHF. The CDR3 nucleotides read TGTGCCAGAAGCCGATGTGGACAGGGGTGTTCACCCCTCCACTTT.

The chain has TRBV7-9 and TRBJ2-2, with TRBD1 as a possible D gene (6 bases). The germline V and J ends were trimmed by 5 bases and 5 bases, with 15 bases remaining between them. Germline CDR1 SEHNR, CDR2 FQNEAQ (reference sequence). The CDR3 consists of 15 residues. CDR3 in DNA: TGTGCCAGCAGCCCCCGGGACAAGGGGACCGGGGAGCTGTTTTTT. As protein: CASSPRDKGTGELFF.

In its sample, this clone was seen once. This chain links TRBV6-6 with TRBJ2-3; 11 nucleotides match TRBD1. In germline, CDR1 is MNHNY, CDR2 SVGAGI (reference sequence). Trimming took 5 bases from V and 0 from J; bases not matched to a gene: 4. The CDR3 contains 16 residues. The CDR3 loop is CASSGDRGASTDTQYF. CDR3 nucleotides: TGTGCCAGCAGTGGGGACAGGGGGGCTAGCACAGATACGCAGTATTTT.

V usage is TRBV19 and J usage is TRBJ2-4, with 7 positions matching TRBD1. Germline trimming cut 3 bases from V and 4 bases from J; bases unmatched to any gene: 6. Per germline, CDR1 LNHDA and CDR2 SQIVND (reference sequence). The CDR3 covers 15 residues. The CDR3 nucleotides are TGTGCCAGTAGTATGTTCACAGGGGCAAAAAACATTCAGTACTTC. Its protein product is CASSMFTGAKNIQYF.

This rearrangement joins TRBV2 to TRBJ2-7, with 10 nucleotides matching TRBD1. This CDR3 spans 13 amino acids. CDR1 is SNHLY, CDR2 FYNNEI, per germline. J gave up 6 bases and V 4 bases, and 3 bases lay outside the gene matches. CDR3 in amino acids: CASSGDRGGEQYF. The CDR3 DNA is TGTGCCAGCAGTGGGGACAGGGGTGGCGAGCAGTACTTC.

V is TRBV30 and J is TRBJ2-3; 8 bases align to TRBD2. Germline CDR1 GTSNPN, CDR2 SVGIG (reference sequence). The CDR3 spans 14 residues. The V segment lost 1 base and the J segment 4 bases; nucleotides outside the gene matches: 4. CDR3 nucleotide sequence: TGTGCCTGGAGTGGCGGGGGGCCGGCAGATACGCAGTATTTT. Translating gives CAWSGGGPADTQYF.

The CDR3 reads CASSTEGRPSVGYTF. DNA for the CDR3: TGTGCCAGTAGTACCGAGGGCCGGCCTTCGGTTGGCTACACCTTC. The rearrangement links TRBV19 to TRBJ1-2; D is undetermined. The CDR3 totals 15 residues. Germline assignment: CDR1 LNHDA and CDR2 SQIVND (reference sequence). V was pared by 4 bases and J by 7 bases, with 19 bases between.

The chain has TRBV5-1 and TRBJ2-2; no firm D call. Germline CDR1 SGHRS, CDR2 YFSETQ. CDR3 length: 18 residues. With 4 bases removed from V and 0 bases from J, the gap between germline ends came to 19 bases. The DNA for the CDR3 is TGCGCCAGCAGCCGTATTCTCCGCGAGCTTACGAACACCGGGGAGCTGTTTTTT. Translated, it gives CASSRILRELTNTGELFF. Full variable domain (outside the CDR3, taken from reference TRBV5-1 and TRBJ2-2): KAGVTQTPRYLIKTRGQQVTLSCSPISGHRSVSWYQQTPGQGLQFLFEYFSETQRNKGNFPGRFSGRQFSNSRSEMNVSTLELGDSALYLCASSRILRELTNTGELFFGEGSRLTVL.

The chain carries TRBV5-1 and TRBJ2-7; TRBD1 might be the D (6 bases). Germline assignment: CDR1 SGHRS and CDR2 YFSETQ. CDR3 length equals 15 residues. Trimming left V 0 bases short and J 5 bases short, with 15 bases between. The chain's CDR3 is CASSLAPQGYNEQYF. Here the CDR3 DNA reads TGCGCCAGCAGCTTGGCACCACAGGGTTACAACGAGCAGTACTTC.

The chain joins TRBV6-2 or TRBV6-3 to TRBJ1-2; D possibly corresponds to TRBD1 (6 bases). From germline, CDR1 is MNHEY and CDR2 SVGEGT. There are 16 residues in the CDR3. V lost 2 bases and J 6 bases, leaving 19 bases between the germline ends. CDR3 in DNA: TGTGCCAGCAGTTACACAGCCGTGGCAGGGGATAATGGCTACACCTTC. This translates into CASSYTAVAGDNGYTF.

The chain recombines TRBV20-1 with TRBJ2-1, with D perhaps TRBD1 (6 bases). With 3 bases removed from V and 8 bases from J, the gap between germline ends came to 14 bases. Germline V CDR1 and CDR2: DFQATT, SNEGSKA (reference sequence). CDR3 length equals 13 residues. The CDR3 DNA is TGCAGTGCTAGTGGGGGCGGCAGGGATGAGCAGTTCTTC. Its protein is CSASGGGRDEQFF.

The chain combines TRBV5-8 with TRBJ1-6; a possible D gene is TRBD1 (6 bases). Looked up from germline, CDR1 is SGHTS and CDR2 is YDEGEE. The V end was cut by 4 bases, the J end by 6 bases, with 14 bases between. The CDR3 extends over 15 amino acids. This CDR3 is CASSATGQSNSPLHF. CDR3 coding DNA: TGTGCCAGCAGCGCTACCGGACAGAGTAATTCACCCCTCCACTTT.

This sequence joins TRBV9 and TRBJ1-3, with 7 bases that match TRBD1. Trimming took 3 bases from V and 3 from J; bases not matched to a gene: 12. The V gene's germline CDR1 is SGDLS and CDR2 YYNGEE. The CDR3 has 17 amino acids. CDR3 region: CASSEDPTGVGGNTIYF. CDR3 DNA: TGTGCCAGCAGCGAAGATCCCACAGGGGTTGGTGGAAACACCATATATTTT. The variable domain in full, completed from reference TRBV9 and TRBJ1-3, reads DSGVTQTPKHLITATGQRVTLRCSPRSGDLSVYWYQQSLDQGLQFLIQYYNGEERAKGNILERFSAQQFPDLHSELNLSSLELGDSALYFCASSEDPTGVGGNTIYFGEGSWLTVV.

The table lists this clone with a count of one. The genes are TRBV18 and TRBJ1-4, with TRBD1 matching over 8 bases. CDR3 size: 15 residues. Germline CDR1 is KGHSH and CDR2 is LQKENI. The V segment lost 3 bases and the J segment 5 bases; nucleotides outside the gene matches: 5. The CDR3 spells CASSPGQGGNEKLFF. The CDR3 bases are TGTGCCAGCTCACCTGGACAGGGAGGGAATGAAAAACTGTTTTTT.

CDR3 DNA: TGTGCCAGCAGCTTACACGGCACTGAAGCTTTCTTT. Protein product: CASSLHGTEAFF. V usage is TRBV7-3 and J usage is TRBJ1-1; D gene ambiguous. The CDR3 is made up of 12 amino acids. Germline-derived CDR1 and CDR2 are SGHTA and FQGTGA. The V end lost 2 bases, the J end lost 4 bases, and 5 bases lay between the germline ends.

This chain links TRBV9 with TRBJ2-7; D gene uncertain. CDR1 and CDR2 from the germline V gene are SGDLS and YYNGEE. V was clipped by 3 bases and J by 3 bases, with 4 bases between them. The CDR3 spans 11 residues. In DNA form, the CDR3 reads TGTGCCAGCAGCGCGGGCTACGAGCAGTACTTC. Residues: CASSAGYEQYF.

The chain recombines TRBV29-1 with TRBJ2-2; a weak D match, TRBD1 (5 bases). The CDR3 loop spans 14 amino acids. Germline V CDR1 and CDR2: SQVTM, ANQGSEA. V was cut by 4 bases and J by 0 bases, with 9 bases left in between. The CDR3 region is CSVGTLTNTGELFF. CDR3 DNA sequence: TGCAGCGTTGGGACACTGACGAACACCGGGGAGCTGTTTTTT.

This sequence joins TRBV30 and TRBJ2-6, with a possible D match to TRBD2 (5 bases). This CDR3 region has 15 residues. The germline gives CDR1 GTSNPN, CDR2 SVGIG (reference sequence). The germline V and J ends were trimmed by 2 bases and 0 bases, with 8 bases remaining between them. CDR3: CAWSSGDSGANVLTF. DNA of the CDR3: TGTGCCTGGAGTTCCGGGGACTCTGGGGCCAACGTCCTGACTTTC.

The chain is built from TRBV20-1 and TRBJ1-1; no clear D. Germline V gene data show CDR1 as DFQATT and CDR2 as SNEGSKA (reference sequence). The CDR3 covers 11 residues. V shed 2 bases and J shed 2 bases, with 3 bases lying between them. The CDR3 nucleotides read TGCAGTGCTAGATCTAACACTGAAGCTTTCTTT. Protein: CSARSNTEAFF.